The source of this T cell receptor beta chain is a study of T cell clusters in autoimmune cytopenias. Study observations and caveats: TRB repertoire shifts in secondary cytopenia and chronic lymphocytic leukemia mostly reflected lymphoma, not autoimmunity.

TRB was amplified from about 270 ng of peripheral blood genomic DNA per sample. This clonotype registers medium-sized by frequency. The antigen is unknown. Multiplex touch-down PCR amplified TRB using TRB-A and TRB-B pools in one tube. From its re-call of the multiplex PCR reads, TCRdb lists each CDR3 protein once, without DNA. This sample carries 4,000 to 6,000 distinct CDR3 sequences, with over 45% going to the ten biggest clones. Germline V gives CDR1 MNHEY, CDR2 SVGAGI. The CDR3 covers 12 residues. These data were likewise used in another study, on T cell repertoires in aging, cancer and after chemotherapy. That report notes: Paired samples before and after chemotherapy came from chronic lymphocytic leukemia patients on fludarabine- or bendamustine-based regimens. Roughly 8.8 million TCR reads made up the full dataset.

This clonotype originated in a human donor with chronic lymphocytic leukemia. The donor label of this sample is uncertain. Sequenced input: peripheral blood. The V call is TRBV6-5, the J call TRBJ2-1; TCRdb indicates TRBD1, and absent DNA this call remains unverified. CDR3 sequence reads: CASSYLGGEQFF.